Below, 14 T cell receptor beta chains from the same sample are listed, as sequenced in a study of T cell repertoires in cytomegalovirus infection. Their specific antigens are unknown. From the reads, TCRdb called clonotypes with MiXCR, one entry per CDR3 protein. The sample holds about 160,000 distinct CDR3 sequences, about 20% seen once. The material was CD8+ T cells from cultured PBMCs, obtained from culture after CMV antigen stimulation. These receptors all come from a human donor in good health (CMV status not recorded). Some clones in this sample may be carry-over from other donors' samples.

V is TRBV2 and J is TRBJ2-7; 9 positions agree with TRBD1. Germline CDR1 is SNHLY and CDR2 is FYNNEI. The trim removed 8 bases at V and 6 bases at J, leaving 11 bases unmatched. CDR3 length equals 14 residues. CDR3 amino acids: CASPSRDRVGEQYF. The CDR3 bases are TGTGCCAGCCCTTCCCGGGACAGGGTGGGCGAGCAGTACTTC. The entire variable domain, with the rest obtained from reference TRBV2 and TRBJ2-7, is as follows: EPEVTQTPSHQVTQMGQEVILRCVPISNHLYFYWYRQILGQKVEFLVSFYNNEISEKSEIFDDQFSVERPDGSNFTLKIRSTKLEDSAMYFCASPSRDRVGEQYFGPGTRLTVT.

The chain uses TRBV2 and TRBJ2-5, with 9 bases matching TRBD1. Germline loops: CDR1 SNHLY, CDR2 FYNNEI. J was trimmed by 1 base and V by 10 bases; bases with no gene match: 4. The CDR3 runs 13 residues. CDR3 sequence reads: CATTDRGQETQYF. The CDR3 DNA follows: TGTGCCACGACGGACAGGGGCCAAGAGACCCAGTACTTC.

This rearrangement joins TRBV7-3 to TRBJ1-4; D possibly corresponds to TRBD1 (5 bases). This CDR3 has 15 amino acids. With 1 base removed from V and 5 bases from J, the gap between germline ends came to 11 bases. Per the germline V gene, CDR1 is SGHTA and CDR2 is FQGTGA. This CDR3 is CASSLNRRPNEKLFF. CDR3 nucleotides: TGTGCCAGCAGCTTAAACAGGAGACCAAATGAAAAACTGTTTTTT.

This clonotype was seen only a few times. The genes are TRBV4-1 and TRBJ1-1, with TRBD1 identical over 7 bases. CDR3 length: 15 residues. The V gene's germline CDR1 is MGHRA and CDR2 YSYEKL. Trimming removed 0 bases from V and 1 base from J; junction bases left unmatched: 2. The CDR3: CASSQEDRANTEAFF. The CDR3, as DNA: TGCGCCAGCAGCCAAGAAGACAGGGCGAACACTGAAGCTTTCTTT.

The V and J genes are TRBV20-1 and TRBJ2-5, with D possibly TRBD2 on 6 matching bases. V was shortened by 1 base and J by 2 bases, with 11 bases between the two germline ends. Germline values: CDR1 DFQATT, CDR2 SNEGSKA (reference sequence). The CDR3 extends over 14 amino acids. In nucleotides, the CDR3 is TGCAGTGCTAGAGGGGGGGAGTGGCAAGAGACCCAGTACTTC. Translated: CSARGGEWQETQYF.

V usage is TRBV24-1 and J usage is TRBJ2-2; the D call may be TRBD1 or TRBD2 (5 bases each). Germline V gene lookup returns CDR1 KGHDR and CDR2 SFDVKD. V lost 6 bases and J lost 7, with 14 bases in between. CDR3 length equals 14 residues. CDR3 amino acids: CATSFREKGGELFF. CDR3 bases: TGTGCCACCAGTTTCAGGGAGAAAGGCGGGGAGCTGTTTTTT.

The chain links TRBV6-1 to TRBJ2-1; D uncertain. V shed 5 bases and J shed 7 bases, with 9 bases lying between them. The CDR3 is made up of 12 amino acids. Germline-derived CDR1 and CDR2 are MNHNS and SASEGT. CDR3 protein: CASSYPSNEQFF. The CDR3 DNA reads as TGTGCCAGCAGTTACCCGTCAAATGAGCAGTTCTTC.

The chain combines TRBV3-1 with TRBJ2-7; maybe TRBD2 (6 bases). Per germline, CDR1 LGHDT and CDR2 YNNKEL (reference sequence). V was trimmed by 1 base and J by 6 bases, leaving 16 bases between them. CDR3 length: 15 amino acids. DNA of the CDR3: TGTGCCAGCAGCCAAGGTGGAGGGGCGGGGCGCGAGCAGTACTTC. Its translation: CASSQGGGAGREQYF.

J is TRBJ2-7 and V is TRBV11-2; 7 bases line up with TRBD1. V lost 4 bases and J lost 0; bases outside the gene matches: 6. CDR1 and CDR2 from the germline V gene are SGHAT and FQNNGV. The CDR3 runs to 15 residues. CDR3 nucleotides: TGTGCCAGCAGCTCCGACAGGGTAAACTCCTACGAGCAGTACTTC. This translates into CASSSDRVNSYEQYF.

This CDR3 reads CASSYSGRQDYNEQFF. The CDR3 DNA is TGTGCCAGCAGTTACTCAGGCCGCCAGGACTACAATGAGCAGTTCTTC. J is TRBJ2-1 and V is TRBV6-2 or TRBV6-3; no reliable D call. CDR1 MNHEY and CDR2 SVGEGT come from the germline V gene. The germline V and J ends were trimmed by 0 bases and 3 bases, with 12 bases remaining between them. This CDR3 spans 16 amino acids.

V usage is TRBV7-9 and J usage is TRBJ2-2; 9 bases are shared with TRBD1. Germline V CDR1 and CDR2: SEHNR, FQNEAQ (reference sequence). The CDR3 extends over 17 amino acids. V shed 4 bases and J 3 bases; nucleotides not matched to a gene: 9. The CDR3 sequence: CASSSHKQGADTGELFF. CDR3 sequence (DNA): TGTGCCAGCAGCTCCCACAAACAGGGGGCCGACACCGGGGAGCTGTTTTTT.

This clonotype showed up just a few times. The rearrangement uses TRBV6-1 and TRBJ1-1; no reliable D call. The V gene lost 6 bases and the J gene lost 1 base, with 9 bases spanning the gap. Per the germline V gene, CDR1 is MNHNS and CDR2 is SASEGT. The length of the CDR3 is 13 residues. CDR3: CASSPYKNTEAFF. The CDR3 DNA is TGTGCCAGCAGCCCTTACAAGAACACTGAAGCTTTCTTT.

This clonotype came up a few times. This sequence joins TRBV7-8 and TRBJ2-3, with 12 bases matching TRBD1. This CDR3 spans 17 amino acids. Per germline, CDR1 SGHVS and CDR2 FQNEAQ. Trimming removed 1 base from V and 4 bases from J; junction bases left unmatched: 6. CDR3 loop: CASSLGVGTGGADTQYF. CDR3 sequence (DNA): TGTGCCAGCAGCTTAGGGGTCGGGACAGGGGGCGCAGATACGCAGTATTTT.

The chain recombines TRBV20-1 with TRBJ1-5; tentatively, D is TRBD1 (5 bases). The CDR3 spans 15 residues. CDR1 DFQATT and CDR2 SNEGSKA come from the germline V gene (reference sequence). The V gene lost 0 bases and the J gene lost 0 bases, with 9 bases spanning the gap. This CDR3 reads CSAREVRASNQPQHF. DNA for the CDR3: TGCAGTGCTAGAGAGGTCAGGGCTAGCAATCAGCCCCAGCATTTT.